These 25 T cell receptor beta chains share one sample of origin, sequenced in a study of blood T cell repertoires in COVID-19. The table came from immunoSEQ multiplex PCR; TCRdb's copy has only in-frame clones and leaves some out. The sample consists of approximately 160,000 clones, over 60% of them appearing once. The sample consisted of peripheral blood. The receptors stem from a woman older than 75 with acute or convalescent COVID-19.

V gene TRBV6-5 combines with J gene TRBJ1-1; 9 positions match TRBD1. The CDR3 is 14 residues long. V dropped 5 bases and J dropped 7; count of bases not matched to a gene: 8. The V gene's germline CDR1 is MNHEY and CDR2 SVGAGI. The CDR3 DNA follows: TGTGCCAGCAGTCACCGGGACAGGGTTGTTGAAGCTTTCTTT. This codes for CASSHRDRVVEAFF.

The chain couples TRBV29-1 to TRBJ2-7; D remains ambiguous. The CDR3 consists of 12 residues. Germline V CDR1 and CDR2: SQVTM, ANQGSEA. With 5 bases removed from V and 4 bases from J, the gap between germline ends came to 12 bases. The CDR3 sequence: CSVSRHGYEQYF. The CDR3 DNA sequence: TGCAGCGTTTCGCGGCATGGGTACGAGCAGTACTTC.

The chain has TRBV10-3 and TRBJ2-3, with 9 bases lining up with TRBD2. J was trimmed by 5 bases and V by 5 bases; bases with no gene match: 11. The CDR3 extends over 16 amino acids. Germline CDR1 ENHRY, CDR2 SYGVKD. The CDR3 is CAISPWTSVEGDTQYF. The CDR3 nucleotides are TGTGCCATCAGTCCCTGGACTAGCGTCGAGGGAGATACGCAGTATTTT.

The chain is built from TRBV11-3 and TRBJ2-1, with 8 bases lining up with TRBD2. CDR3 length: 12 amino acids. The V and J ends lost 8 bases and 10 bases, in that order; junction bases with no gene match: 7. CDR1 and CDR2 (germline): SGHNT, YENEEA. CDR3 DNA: TGTGCCAGCTCCCCGGGGGGGGCAGAGCAGTTCTTC. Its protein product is CASSPGGAEQFF.

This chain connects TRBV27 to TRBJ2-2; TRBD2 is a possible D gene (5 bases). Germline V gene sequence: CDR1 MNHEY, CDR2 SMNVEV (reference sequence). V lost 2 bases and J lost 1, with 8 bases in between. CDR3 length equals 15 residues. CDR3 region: CASSLPGKNTGELFF. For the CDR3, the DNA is TGTGCCAGCAGTTTACCGGGGAAGAACACCGGGGAGCTGTTTTTT.

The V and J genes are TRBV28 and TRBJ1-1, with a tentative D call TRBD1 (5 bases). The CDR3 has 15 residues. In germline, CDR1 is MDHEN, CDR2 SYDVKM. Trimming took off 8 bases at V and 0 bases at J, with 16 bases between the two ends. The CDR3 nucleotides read TGTGCCAGCTTTCCGCCCAGGGCCATGAACACTGAAGCTTTCTTT. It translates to CASFPPRAMNTEAFF.

The CDR3 protein is CASSRDGGSYNEQFF. In nucleotides, the CDR3 is TGTGCCAGCAGTCGAGATGGGGGGTCCTACAATGAGCAGTTCTTC. This chain connects TRBV7-2 to TRBJ2-1; possibly TRBD2 for D (6 bases). V lost 6 bases, J lost 1 base, and 13 bases lay in between. The CDR3 totals 15 residues. Germline V lookup: CDR1 SGHTA, CDR2 FQGNSA.

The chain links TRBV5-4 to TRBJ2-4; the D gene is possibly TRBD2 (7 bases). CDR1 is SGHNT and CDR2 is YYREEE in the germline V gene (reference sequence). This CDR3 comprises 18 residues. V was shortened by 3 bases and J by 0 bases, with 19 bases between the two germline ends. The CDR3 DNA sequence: TGTGCCAGCAGCTCCTCCGGGGGAGGGGGGGTAGCCAAAAACATTCAGTACTTC. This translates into CASSSSGGGGVAKNIQYF. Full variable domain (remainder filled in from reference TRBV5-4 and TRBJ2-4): ETGVTQSPTHLIKTRGQQVTLRCSSQSGHNTVSWYQQALGQGPQFIFQYYREEENGRGNFPPRFSGLQFPNYSSELNVNALELDDSALYLCASSSSGGGGVAKNIQYFGAGTRLSVL.

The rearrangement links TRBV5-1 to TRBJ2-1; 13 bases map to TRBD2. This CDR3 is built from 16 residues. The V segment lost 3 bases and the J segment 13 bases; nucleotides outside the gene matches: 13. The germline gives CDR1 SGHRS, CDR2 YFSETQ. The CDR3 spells CASSSSGTSGDIHQFF. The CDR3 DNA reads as TGCGCCAGCAGCTCGTCCGGGACTAGCGGGGATATCCATCAGTTCTTC. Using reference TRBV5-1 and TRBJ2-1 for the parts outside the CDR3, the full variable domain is KAGVTQTPRYLIKTRGQQVTLSCSPISGHRSVSWYQQTPGQGLQFLFEYFSETQRNKGNFPGRFSGRQFSNSRSEMNVSTLELGDSALYLCASSSSGTSGDIHQFFGPGTRLTVL.

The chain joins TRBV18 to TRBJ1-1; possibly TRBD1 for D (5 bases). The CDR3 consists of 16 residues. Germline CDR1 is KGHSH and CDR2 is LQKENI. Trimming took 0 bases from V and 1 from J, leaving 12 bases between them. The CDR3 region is CASSPPNQGENTEAFF. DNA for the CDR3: TGTGCCAGCTCACCACCGAATCAAGGGGAGAACACTGAAGCTTTCTTT.

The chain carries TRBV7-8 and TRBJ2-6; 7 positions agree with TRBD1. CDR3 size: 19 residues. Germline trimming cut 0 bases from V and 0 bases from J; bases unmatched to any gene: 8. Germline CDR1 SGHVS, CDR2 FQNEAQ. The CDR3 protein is CASSLARDRTLSGANVLTF. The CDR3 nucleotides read TGTGCCAGCAGCTTAGCCCGGGACAGAACCCTCTCTGGGGCCAACGTCCTGACTTTC.

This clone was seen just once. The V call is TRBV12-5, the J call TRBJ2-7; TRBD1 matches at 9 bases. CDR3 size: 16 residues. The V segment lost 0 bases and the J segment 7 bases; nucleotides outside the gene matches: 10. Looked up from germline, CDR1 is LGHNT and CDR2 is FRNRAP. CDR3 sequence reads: CASGLVWDRASREQYF. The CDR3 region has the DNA TGTGCTAGTGGTTTGGTATGGGACAGGGCCTCTAGGGAGCAGTACTTC.

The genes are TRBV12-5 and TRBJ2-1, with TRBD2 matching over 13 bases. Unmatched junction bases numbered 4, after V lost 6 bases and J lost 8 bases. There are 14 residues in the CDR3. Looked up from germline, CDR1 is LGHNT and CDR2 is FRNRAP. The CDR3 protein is CASGRTSGSDEQFF. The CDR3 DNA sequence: TGTGCTAGTGGCAGGACTAGCGGGAGTGATGAGCAGTTCTTC.

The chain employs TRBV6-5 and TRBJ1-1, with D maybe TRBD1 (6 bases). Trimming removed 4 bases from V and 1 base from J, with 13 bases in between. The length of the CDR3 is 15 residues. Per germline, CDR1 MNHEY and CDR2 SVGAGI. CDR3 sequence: CASSLFPQGNTEAFF. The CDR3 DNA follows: TGTGCCAGCAGTTTATTCCCACAGGGGAACACTGAAGCTTTCTTT.

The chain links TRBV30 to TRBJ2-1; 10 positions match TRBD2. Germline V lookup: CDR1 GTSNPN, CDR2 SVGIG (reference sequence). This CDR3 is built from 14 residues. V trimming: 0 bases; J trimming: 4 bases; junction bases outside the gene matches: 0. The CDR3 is CAWSVLAGYNEQFF. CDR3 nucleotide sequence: TGTGCCTGGAGTGTACTAGCGGGATACAATGAGCAGTTCTTC.

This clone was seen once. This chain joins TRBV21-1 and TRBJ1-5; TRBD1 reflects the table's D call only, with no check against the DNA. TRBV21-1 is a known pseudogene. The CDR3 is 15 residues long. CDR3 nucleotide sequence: TGTGCCAGCAGCAATACCCAGGCTAGCAATCAGCCCCAGCATTTT. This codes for CASSNTQASNQPQHF.

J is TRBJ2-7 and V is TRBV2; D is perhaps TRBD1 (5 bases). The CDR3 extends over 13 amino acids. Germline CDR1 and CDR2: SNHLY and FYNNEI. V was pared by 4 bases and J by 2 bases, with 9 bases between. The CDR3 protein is CASSGGQAYEQYF. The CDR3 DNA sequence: TGTGCCAGCAGTGGTGGACAAGCCTACGAGCAGTACTTC.

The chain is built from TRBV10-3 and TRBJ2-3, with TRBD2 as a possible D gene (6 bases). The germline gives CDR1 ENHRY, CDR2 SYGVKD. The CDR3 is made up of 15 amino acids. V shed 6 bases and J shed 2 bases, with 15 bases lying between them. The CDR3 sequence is CAISRDSLLTDTQYF. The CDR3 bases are TGTGCCATCAGCCGGGACTCACTTCTCACAGATACGCAGTATTTT.

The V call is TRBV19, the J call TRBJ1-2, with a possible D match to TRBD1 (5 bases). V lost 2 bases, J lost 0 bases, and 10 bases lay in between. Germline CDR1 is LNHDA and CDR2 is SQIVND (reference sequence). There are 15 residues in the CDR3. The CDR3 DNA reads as TGTGCCAGTAGTATACAGGGCTCAGCTAACTATGGCTACACCTTC. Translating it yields CASSIQGSANYGYTF.

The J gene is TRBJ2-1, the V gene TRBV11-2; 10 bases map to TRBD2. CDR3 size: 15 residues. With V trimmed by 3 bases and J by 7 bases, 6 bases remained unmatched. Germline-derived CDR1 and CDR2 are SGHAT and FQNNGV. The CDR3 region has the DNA TGTGCCAGCAGCTTTTTTAGCGGGAGGAGTAATGAGCAGTTCTTC. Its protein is CASSFFSGRSNEQFF.

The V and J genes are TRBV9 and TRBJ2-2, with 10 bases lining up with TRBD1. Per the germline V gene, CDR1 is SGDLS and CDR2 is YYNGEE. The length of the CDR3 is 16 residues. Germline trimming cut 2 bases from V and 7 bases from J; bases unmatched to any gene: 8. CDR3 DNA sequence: TGTGCCAGCAGCGTCCGGGACAGGGGCGCTAGCGGGGAGCTGTTTTTT. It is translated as CASSVRDRGASGELFF.

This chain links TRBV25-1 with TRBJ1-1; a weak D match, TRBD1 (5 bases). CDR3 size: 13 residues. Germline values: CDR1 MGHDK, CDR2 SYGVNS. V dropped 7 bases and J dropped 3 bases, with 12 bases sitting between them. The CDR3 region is CASTLQGYTEAFF. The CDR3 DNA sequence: TGTGCCAGCACCCTCCAGGGCTACACTGAAGCTTTCTTT.

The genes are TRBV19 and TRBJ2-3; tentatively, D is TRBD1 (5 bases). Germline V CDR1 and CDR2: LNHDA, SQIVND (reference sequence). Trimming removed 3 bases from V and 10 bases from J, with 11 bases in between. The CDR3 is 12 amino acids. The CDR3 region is CASSMWQGSQYF. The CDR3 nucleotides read TGTGCCAGTAGTATGTGGCAGGGATCGCAGTATTTT. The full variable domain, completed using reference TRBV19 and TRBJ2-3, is DGGITQSPKYLFRKEGQNVTLSCEQNLNHDAMYWYRQDPGQGLRLIYYSQIVNDFQKGDIAEGYSVSREKKESFPLTVTSAQKNPTAFYLCASSMWQGSQYFGPGTRLTVL.

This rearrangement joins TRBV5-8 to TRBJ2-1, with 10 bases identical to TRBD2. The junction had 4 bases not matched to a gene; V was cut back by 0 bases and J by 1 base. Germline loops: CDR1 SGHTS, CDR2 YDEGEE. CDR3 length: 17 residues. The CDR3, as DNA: TGTGCCAGCAGCTTGGAGCTAGCGGGAGTGTCCTACAATGAGCAGTTCTTC. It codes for CASSLELAGVSYNEQFF.

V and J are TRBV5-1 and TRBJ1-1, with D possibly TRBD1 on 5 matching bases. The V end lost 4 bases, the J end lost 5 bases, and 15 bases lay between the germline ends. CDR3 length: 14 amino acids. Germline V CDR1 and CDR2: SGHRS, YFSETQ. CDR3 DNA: TGCGCCAGCAGCGCTTACAGGAGTGGAACTGAAGCTTTCTTT. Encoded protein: CASSAYRSGTEAFF.